This T cell receptor (beta chain) was profiled in a study of Ad26.COV2.S vaccination and SARS-CoV-2 variants. V was trimmed by 0 bases and J by 5 bases, leaving 8 bases between them. This CDR3 spans 12 amino acids. Germline-derived CDR1 and CDR2 are GTSNPN and SVGIG (reference sequence). The treatment here: roughly 19 received Ad26.COV2.S at low or high dose, single or two shots; a few received placebo; per-sample allocation not given. Sampling occurred on day 63 after the first vaccine or placebo injection. Sequenced by immunoSEQ multiplex PCR; TCRdb stores in-frame clones only, minus some. The table has around 320,000 clones, about 86% seen once; the top ten hold 1.5% to 2.5%.

The chain joins TRBV30 to TRBJ2-7; D uncertain. The sample in question was peripheral blood, obtained in a trial of Ad26.COV2.S vaccine versus placebo. The TCR sequence derives from a person aged 18-60 years who received the Ad26.COV2.S COVID-19 vaccine or a placebo. The chain's CDR3 is CAWSVIQNEQYF. CDR3 nucleotide sequence: TGTGCCTGGAGTGTAATCCAGAACGAGCAGTACTTC.